Following are 14 T cell receptor beta chains from one sample sequenced in a study of blood T cell repertoires in COVID-19. Libraries were prepared by immunoSEQ multiplex PCR; TCRdb keeps only in-frame clonotypes and omits some of them. The data hold about 370,000 clones, with roughly 90% observed a single time. Sequenced material: PBMCs or T cells enriched from blood (not recorded which). The receptor set was obtained from a woman in her forties who had been exposed to COVID-19.

The chain employs TRBV29-1 and TRBJ2-3; TRBD2 might be the D (6 bases). Trimming removed 1 base at V and 0 bases at J, with 8 bases between. The CDR3 is made up of 14 amino acids. Germline lookup yields CDR1 SQVTM and CDR2 ANQGSEA. The CDR3 here is CSVEGGVSTDTQYF. DNA of the CDR3: TGCAGCGTTGAAGGGGGGGTTAGCACAGATACGCAGTATTTT.

The rearrangement links TRBV29-1 to TRBJ2-1, with 9 bases fitting TRBD2. The trim removed 7 bases at V and 7 bases at J, leaving 11 bases unmatched. This CDR3 comprises 14 residues. Germline V CDR1 and CDR2: SQVTM, ANQGSEA. Here the CDR3 DNA reads TGCAGCGGTAAAGCGGGAGGACGGTCAAATGAGCAGTTCTTC. It codes for CSGKAGGRSNEQFF.

The chain has TRBV4-1 and TRBJ2-1; 10 bases agree with TRBD2. CDR3 length: 19 amino acids. Looked up from germline, CDR1 is MGHRA and CDR2 is YSYEKL. Trimming removed 4 bases from V and 3 bases from J; junction bases left unmatched: 15. In DNA form, the CDR3 reads TGCGCCAGCAGCCCCACGGCCCTAGCGGGAGAAGGAGGCTACAATGAGCAGTTCTTC. Translated, it gives CASSPTALAGEGGYNEQFF.

The chain carries TRBV3-1 (or the pseudogene TRBV3-2) and TRBJ1-1, with D perhaps TRBD1 (6 bases). Germline V gene sequence: CDR1 LGHDT, CDR2 YNNKEL (reference sequence). This CDR3 has 13 residues. V dropped 4 bases and J dropped 3 bases, with 9 bases sitting between them. The CDR3: CASSLYRDTEAFF. CDR3 nucleotides: TGTGCCAGCAGCCTATACAGGGACACTGAAGCTTTCTTT.

The rearrangement links TRBV15 to TRBJ2-5; TRBD2 agrees at 9 bases. J was trimmed by 0 bases and V by 1 base; bases with no gene match: 0. The germline CDR1 and CDR2 sequences are LNHNV and YYDKDF (reference sequence). The CDR3 is 15 amino acids. The CDR3, as DNA: TGTGCCACCAGCAGAGGCGGGAGGGACCAAGAGACCCAGTACTTC. Encoded protein: CATSRGGRDQETQYF. The full variable domain, completed using reference TRBV15 and TRBJ2-5, is DAMVIQNPRYQVTQFGKPVTLSCSQTLNHNVMYWYQQKSSQAPKLLFHYYDKDFNNEADTPDNFQSRRPNTSFCFLDIRSPGLGDTAMYLCATSRGGRDQETQYFGPGTRLLVL.

V gene TRBV19 combines with J gene TRBJ1-2; possibly TRBD1 for D (6 bases). This CDR3 is built from 11 residues. From germline, CDR1 is LNHDA and CDR2 SQIVND (reference sequence). V lost 9 bases, J lost 7 bases, and 12 bases lay in between. CDR3 sequence: CASMGQGGYTF. CDR3 nucleotides: TGTGCCAGCATGGGACAAGGTGGCTACACCTTC.

The chain has TRBV19 and TRBJ1-5; a possible D gene is TRBD1 (6 bases). CDR3 length: 15 residues. In germline, CDR1 is LNHDA, CDR2 SQIVND (reference sequence). The ends were cut back, 5 bases at V and 3 bases at J, with 14 bases in the middle. The CDR3 DNA reads as TGTGCCAGTAGTCGGACACAGGGAAACAATCAGCCCCAGCATTTT. Its translation is CASSRTQGNNQPQHF.

The rearrangement uses TRBV7-9 and TRBJ1-2, with D uncertain. The CDR3 contains 16 residues. The V gene's germline CDR1 is SEHNR and CDR2 FQNEAQ (reference sequence). V lost 7 bases, J lost 4 bases, and 22 bases lay in between. DNA for the CDR3: TGTGCCAGCACCTTGGGAGCGATACCTGATTCCTATGGCTACACCTTC. Amino acids: CASTLGAIPDSYGYTF. The full variable domain, rest sourced from reference TRBV7-9 and TRBJ1-2, is DTGVSQNPRHKITKRGQNVTFRCDPISEHNRLYWYRQTLGQGPEFLTYFQNEAQLEKSRLLSDRFSAERPKGSFSTLEIQRTEQGDSAMYLCASTLGAIPDSYGYTFGSGTRLTVV.

The chain carries TRBV15 and TRBJ1-5; a weak D match, TRBD1 (6 bases). The length of the CDR3 is 13 residues. Germline CDR1 LNHNV, CDR2 YYDKDF (reference sequence). Trimming pared 5 bases from V and 3 bases from J, leaving 8 bases between. The CDR3 DNA is TGTGCCACCAGCGGACAGTTCAATCAGCCCCAGCATTTT. This encodes CATSGQFNQPQHF.

The rearrangement joins TRBV7-2 to TRBJ1-1; TRBD1 matches at 7 bases. The germline CDR1 and CDR2 sequences are SGHTA and FQGNSA. V lost 5 bases to trimming and J lost 5 bases; unmatched junction nucleotides: 5. CDR3 length equals 13 residues. CDR3 amino acids: CASSQTGVTEAFF. As DNA, the CDR3 is TGTGCCAGCAGCCAAACAGGGGTTACTGAAGCTTTCTTT. The variable domain in full, with the rest retrieved from reference TRBV7-2 and TRBJ1-1, is GAGVSQSPSNKVTEKGKDVELRCDPISGHTALYWYRQSLGQGLEFLIYFQGNSAPDKSGLPSDRFSAERTGGSVSTLTIQRTQQEDSAVYLCASSQTGVTEAFFGQGTRLTVV.

The rearrangement uses TRBV10-2 and TRBJ2-1; D uncertain. The germline CDR1 and CDR2 sequences are WSHSY and SAAADI. This CDR3 contains 11 residues. V was trimmed by 2 bases and J by 12 bases, leaving 8 bases between them. CDR3 in DNA: TGCGCCAGCAGTGAGCGCCTAGGGCAGTTCTTC. Translated: CASSERLGQFF.

V and J are TRBV30 and TRBJ1-5; no reliable D call. This CDR3 contains 13 residues. Germline CDR1 reads GTSNPN; CDR2 reads SVGIG (reference sequence). CDR3 DNA sequence: TGTGCTTTGGCGCGGGATAGCAATCAGCCCCAGCATTTT. This codes for CALARDSNQPQHF.

This rearrangement joins TRBV19 to TRBJ1-1; D gene uncertain. Trimming left V 6 bases short and J 0 bases short, with 11 bases between. Germline V gene lookup returns CDR1 LNHDA and CDR2 SQIVND (reference sequence). This CDR3 has 14 residues. The CDR3 DNA reads as TGTGCCAGTAGGCTCCACAATCTGAACACTGAAGCTTTCTTT. This codes for CASRLHNLNTEAFF.

The chain combines TRBV7-2 with TRBJ2-1; 7 nucleotides agree with TRBD2. This CDR3 comprises 18 residues. With 4 bases clipped from V and 8 bases from J, the junction kept 20 bases outside the gene matches. CDR1 and CDR2 (germline): SGHTA, FQGNSA. The CDR3 DNA reads TGTGCCAGCAGCTCAATCGGGAGGTCCACATTCCCCGCGGATGAGCAGTTCTTC. Translation gives CASSSIGRSTFPADEQFF.